These 10 T cell receptor beta chains originate from one sample sequenced in a study of blood T cell repertoires in COVID-19. The table came from immunoSEQ multiplex PCR; TCRdb's copy has only in-frame clones and leaves some out. The repertoire includes hundreds of thousands of clones, roughly 85% of them detected once, and approximately 3.6% sits in the top ten. Sequencing was done on a sample of peripheral blood. Receptor source: a woman aged 18 to 35 with acute or convalescent COVID-19.

V is TRBV7-9 and J is TRBJ1-2; D is unresolved. The CDR3 is made up of 14 amino acids. Trimming removed 5 bases from V and 3 bases from J, with 13 bases in between. CDR1 and CDR2 from the germline V gene are SEHNR and FQNEAQ (reference sequence). CDR3 coding DNA: TGTGCCAGCAGCCCACTTTCCTCCGACTATGGCTACACCTTC. Amino acids: CASSPLSSDYGYTF.

In this sample, this clone turned up once. V gene TRBV6-1 combines with J gene TRBJ1-2, with TRBD1 matching 11 bases. Germline V CDR1 and CDR2: MNHNS, SASEGT. This CDR3 contains 16 residues. The trim removed 2 bases at V and 6 bases at J, leaving 8 bases unmatched. CDR3: CASSELGTGGENGYTF. The CDR3 bases are TGTGCCAGCAGTGAACTCGGGACAGGGGGGGAGAATGGCTACACCTTC.

This clone was observed once. This chain connects TRBV7-2 to TRBJ2-5; 10 nucleotides line up with TRBD2. CDR3 length: 16 residues. CDR1 and CDR2 (germline): SGHTA, FQGNSA. The junction had 8 bases not matched to a gene; V was cut back by 5 bases and J by 2 bases. The CDR3 sequence is CASSDEAGGLQETQYF. The CDR3, as DNA: TGTGCCAGCAGCGATGAAGCGGGGGGGCTACAAGAGACCCAGTACTTC.

The chain joins TRBV6-2 or TRBV6-3 to TRBJ2-3; tentatively, D is TRBD2 (5 bases). V dropped 5 bases and J dropped 2 bases, with 14 bases sitting between them. CDR3 size: 15 residues. The germline V gene has CDR1 MNHEY and CDR2 SVGEGT. For the CDR3, the DNA is TGTGCCAGCAGTGTAGCCTCCCGGGACACAGATACGCAGTATTTT. This gives the protein CASSVASRDTDTQYF.

The V call is TRBV30, the J call TRBJ1-2; TRBD1 matches at 7 bases. V trimming: 5 bases; J trimming: 7 bases; junction bases outside the gene matches: 10. This CDR3 region has 13 residues. Germline V CDR1 and CDR2: GTSNPN, SVGIG (reference sequence). The CDR3 region has the DNA TGTGCCTGGGGGACCGACAGGGCCTCTGGCTACACCTTC. Protein product: CAWGTDRASGYTF.

The chain carries TRBV3-1 (or the pseudogene TRBV3-2) and TRBJ2-7, with 9 nucleotides matching TRBD2. Losses at the gene ends were 4 bases for V and 4 bases for J; bases not matched to a gene: 5. The CDR3 extends over 14 amino acids. Germline-derived CDR1 and CDR2 are LGHDT and YNNKEL (reference sequence). CDR3 sequence (DNA): TGTGCCAGCAGCCGGACAGGACTAGCGTACGAGCAGTACTTC. Translated: CASSRTGLAYEQYF.

The genes are TRBV3-1 (or the pseudogene TRBV3-2) and TRBJ1-1; no definite D call. Germline V gene sequence: CDR1 LGHDT, CDR2 YNNKEL (reference sequence). There are 14 residues in the CDR3. V lost 4 bases to trimming and J lost 2 bases, with 11 bases between them. The CDR3, as DNA: TGTGCCAGCAGCCGGGAGCGCTATAACACTGAAGCTTTCTTT. It yields the protein CASSRERYNTEAFF.

This chain links TRBV27 with TRBJ2-7; the match to TRBD2 covers 9 bases. Looked up from germline, CDR1 is MNHEY and CDR2 is SMNVEV (reference sequence). Trimming cost V 4 bases and J 2 bases; bases outside gene matches: 6. The CDR3 is 15 amino acids. The CDR3 protein is CASSWNSGGTYEQYF. CDR3 nucleotides: TGTGCCAGCAGTTGGAACAGCGGGGGGACCTACGAGCAGTACTTC.

The J gene is TRBJ2-6, the V gene TRBV18, with 9 bases identical to TRBD2. Germline V CDR1 and CDR2: KGHSH, LQKENI. V dropped 1 base and J dropped 0; count of bases not matched to a gene: 4. The CDR3 has 18 amino acids. The CDR3 here is CASSPQAGGFSGANVLTF. The CDR3 DNA sequence: TGTGCCAGCTCACCACAGGCGGGGGGGTTCTCTGGGGCCAACGTCCTGACTTTC.

This sequence joins TRBV3-1 (or the pseudogene TRBV3-2) and TRBJ2-3, with D perhaps TRBD1 (6 bases). Germline-derived CDR1 and CDR2 are LGHDT and YNNKEL (reference sequence). This CDR3 has 15 amino acids. V was trimmed by 3 bases and J by 2 bases, leaving 12 bases between them. The CDR3 spells CASSHRDIFTDTQYF. The CDR3 DNA reads as TGTGCCAGCAGCCACCGGGACATATTCACAGATACGCAGTATTTT.